This T cell receptor (beta chain) was profiled in a study of cytomegalovirus exposure and HLA in healthy donors. Germline V gives CDR1 SGHDT, CDR2 YYEEEE. V was clipped by 0 bases and J by 8 bases; unmatched bases: 9. CDR3 length: 16 residues. Only in-frame clones appear in the TCRdb table, and some are missing; sequencing was by immunoSEQ multiplex PCR. This table has 120,000 or so clones, roughly 88% appearing once. This clonotype was obtained from a man aged 18 to 30 in good health and CMV-seronegative. V gene TRBV5-6 combines with J gene TRBJ1-4, with TRBD1 identical over 8 bases. Sequenced input: PBMCs. CDR3 loop: CASSLGTGIPGEKLFF. The CDR3 DNA is TGTGCCAGCAGCTTGGGGACAGGGATACCGGGGGAAAAACTGTTTTTT.